Listed below are T cell receptor beta chains from one sample, sequenced in a study of OX40 agonist ivuxolimab in advanced cancers. Sequencing was performed with immunoSEQ multiplex PCR; in TCRdb, only in-frame clones are kept and a portion is missing. The table records tens of thousands of clones, 86% of them present only once. Sequencing used CD4+ or CD8+ T cells sorted from blood, obtained in a trial of the OX40 agonist ivuxolimab. These receptors were collected from an adult with an advanced solid tumor such as melanoma, head and neck, liver or kidney cancer. Each CDR3 is given with its conserved first and last residue. A D gene is named only where the DNA matches it firmly. Only part of the rows carry a size: once, few, many, or a class if the clone is expanded.

D gene: TRBD2
J gene: TRBJ2-7
clone size: few
V gene: TRBV5-1
CDR3 protein: CASSLLPSRGGDEQYF

D gene: TRBD2
J gene: TRBJ2-3
clone size: NA
V gene: TRBV25-1
CDR3 protein: CASSESSGGPTDTQYF

D gene: NA
J gene: TRBJ1-1
clone size: NA
V gene: TRBV10-3
CDR3 protein: CAASLAGMNTEAFF

D gene: NA
J gene: TRBJ1-1
clone size: NA
V gene: TRBV30
CDR3 protein: CAWRYAEANTEAFF

D gene: NA
J gene: TRBJ2-7
clone size: NA
V gene: TRBV5-4
CDR3 protein: CASSPTGFPNEQYF

D gene: NA
J gene: TRBJ1-2
clone size: NA
V gene: TRBV9
CDR3 protein: CASSAATGNYGYTF

D gene: NA
J gene: TRBJ1-1
clone size: NA
V gene: TRBV2
CDR3 protein: CASSVRTPPAGAFF

D gene: TRBD2
J gene: TRBJ2-1
clone size: NA
V gene: TRBV11-2
CDR3 protein: CASSLGLAFNEQFF

D gene: NA
J gene: TRBJ1-2
clone size: NA
V gene: TRBV11-3
CDR3 protein: CASSFGTANYGYTF

D gene: TRBD1
J gene: TRBJ1-2
clone size: NA
V gene: TRBV15
CDR3 protein: CATSRDRQGWGYTF

D gene: TRBD1
J gene: TRBJ1-1
clone size: NA
V gene: TRBV6-6
CDR3 protein: CASSFNRGTPEAFF